The next 20 T cell receptor beta chains were all read from a single sample in a study of T-cell reconstitution after alpha-beta-depleted transplantation in children. Researchers prepared the TCRbeta library using unique molecular identifiers, the study reports. TCRdb ran MiXCR on the PCR reads and lists one entry per CDR3 protein. The sample has about 72,000 distinct CDR3 sequences; around 7.9% are singletons. Material: PBMCs from the stem cell graft donor, obtained from the stem cell graft. The source of these receptors is a human donor who donated a stem cell graft to a child with acute lymphoblastic leukemia.

Many counts were recorded for this clonotype. The chain combines TRBV19 with TRBJ1-1; D is ambiguous. The V gene lost 3 bases and the J gene lost 1 base, with 6 bases spanning the gap. The CDR3 has 13 amino acids. CDR1 is LNHDA and CDR2 is SQIVND in the germline V gene (reference sequence). For the CDR3, the DNA is TGTGCCAGTAGTATGGGAGGGAACACTGAAGCTTTCTTT. Protein: CASSMGGNTEAFF.

This clonotype has a count of ten or more. The V call is TRBV20-1, the J call TRBJ2-7; 7 bases map to TRBD2. Germline V gives CDR1 DFQATT, CDR2 SNEGSKA (reference sequence). V trimming: 0 bases; J trimming: 0 bases; junction bases outside the gene matches: 8. This CDR3 is built from 16 residues. Here the CDR3 reads CSARDGRRTSSYEQYF. The DNA for the CDR3 is TGCAGTGCTAGAGATGGGAGACGGACTAGCTCCTACGAGCAGTACTTC.

The CDR3 protein is CASSRELSAGTDEQFF. The CDR3, as DNA: TGTGCCAGCAGCCGTGAGCTCTCAGCGGGGACCGATGAGCAGTTCTTC. The J gene is TRBJ2-1, the V gene TRBV4-2; 7 bases match TRBD2. The CDR3 covers 16 residues. CDR1 and CDR2 from the germline V gene are LGHNA and YNFKEQ. Germline trimming cut 4 bases from V and 8 bases from J; bases unmatched to any gene: 14.

This clonotype has at least ten counts. The chain joins TRBV5-1 to TRBJ2-2; 7 nucleotides agree with TRBD1. Trimming removed 0 bases from V and 8 bases from J; junction bases left unmatched: 7. CDR1 is SGHRS, CDR2 YFSETQ, per germline. The CDR3 covers 15 residues. The chain's CDR3 is CASSLETGLLGELFF. DNA of the CDR3: TGCGCCAGCAGCTTGGAGACAGGGCTCTTAGGGGAGCTGTTTTTT.

Many counts were recorded for this clonotype. The chain employs TRBV5-5 and TRBJ1-1; possibly TRBD1 for D (5 bases). Germline lookup yields CDR1 SGHKS and CDR2 YYEKEE (reference sequence). This CDR3 is 14 amino acids long. V was cut by 0 bases and J by 5 bases, with 11 bases left in between. In nucleotides, the CDR3 is TGTGCCAGCAGCTTGGCGGCGGGGGGGACTGAAGCTTTCTTT. Protein product: CASSLAAGGTEAFF. The variable domain in full, with the rest retrieved from reference TRBV5-5 and TRBJ1-1, is DAGVTQSPTHLIKTRGQQVTLRCSPISGHKSVSWYQQVLGQGPQFIFQYYEKEERGRGNFPDRFSARQFPNYSSELNVNALLLGDSALYLCASSLAAGGTEAFFGQGTRLTVV.

As to this clonotype: This could be a read error, since a much larger clone is one nucleotide away. The V and J genes are TRBV2 and TRBJ2-7, with 8 nucleotides matching TRBD1. Germline V gene sequence: CDR1 SNHLY, CDR2 FYNNEI. The CDR3 totals 15 residues. The DNA for the CDR3 is TGTGCCAGCAGTGAAAAGGCAGGGGGCAAATACGAGCAGAACTTC. Translated: CASSEKAGGKYEQNF.

This clonotype was found many times. The chain recombines TRBV12-3 or TRBV12-4 with TRBJ2-7; D gene uncertain. The CDR3 covers 14 residues. V lost 1 base and J 6 bases, leaving 13 bases between the germline ends. CDR3 loop: CASSLVGNRREQYF. The CDR3 region has the DNA TGTGCCAGCAGTTTAGTTGGGAATCGTCGCGAGCAGTACTTC.

This clonotype was found many times. V usage is TRBV5-1 and J usage is TRBJ2-3; D is perhaps TRBD1 (6 bases). Germline V lookup: CDR1 SGHRS, CDR2 YFSETQ. V lost 4 bases to trimming and J lost 2 bases, with 17 bases between them. The CDR3 extends over 16 amino acids. The CDR3 coding sequence is TGCGCCAGCAGCCAACAGGGCACCTCTAACACAGATACGCAGTATTTT. Its translation: CASSQQGTSNTDTQYF.

This clonotype was detected many times. DNA of the CDR3: TGCGCCAGCAAAGGAACAGGGATGGACTATGGCTACACCTTC. As protein: CASKGTGMDYGYTF. The rearrangement links TRBV5-1 to TRBJ1-2; D might be TRBD1 (6 bases). Germline lookup yields CDR1 SGHRS and CDR2 YFSETQ. Trimming shortened V by 6 bases and J by 3 bases, and 15 bases separated the two germline ends. CDR3 length: 14 amino acids.

A few counts support this clonotype. The gene calls are TRBV6-1 and TRBJ1-2; 10 bases map to TRBD1. The CDR3 extends over 15 amino acids. Germline lookup yields CDR1 MNHNS and CDR2 SASEGT. V shed 5 bases, J shed 5 bases, and the junction held 8 bases outside the gene matches. The CDR3 reads CASSSTWDRGYGYTF. In DNA form, the CDR3 reads TGTGCCAGCAGTTCCACCTGGGACAGGGGTTATGGCTACACCTTC.

Many counts were recorded for this clonotype. The gene calls are TRBV19 and TRBJ1-5; the D is unclear. Trimming pared 6 bases from V and 4 bases from J, leaving 16 bases between. From germline, CDR1 is LNHDA and CDR2 SQIVND (reference sequence). The CDR3 has 15 residues. The CDR3 loop is CASSPGVGLNQPQHF. CDR3 sequence (DNA): TGTGCCAGTAGCCCCGGGGTTGGCCTGAATCAGCCCCAGCATTTT. The full variable domain, completed using reference TRBV19 and TRBJ1-5, is DGGITQSPKYLFRKEGQNVTLSCEQNLNHDAMYWYRQDPGQGLRLIYYSQIVNDFQKGDIAEGYSVSREKKESFPLTVTSAQKNPTAFYLCASSPGVGLNQPQHFGDGTRLSIL.

This clonotype has at least ten counts. The genes are TRBV7-2 and TRBJ2-1, with TRBD2 as a possible D gene (6 bases). The germline V and J ends were trimmed by 3 bases and 9 bases, with 15 bases remaining between them. Per germline, CDR1 SGHTA and CDR2 FQGNSA. The length of the CDR3 is 14 residues. The CDR3 here is CASSLTVPGVEQFF. Written as DNA, the CDR3 is TGTGCCAGCAGCTTGACTGTTCCGGGGGTTGAGCAGTTCTTC.

This clonotype was counted at least ten times. The chain has TRBV7-3 and TRBJ1-5; no clear D gene. The CDR3 runs 15 residues. Trimming left V 2 bases short and J 5 bases short, with 13 bases between. Germline lookup yields CDR1 SGHTA and CDR2 FQGTGA. CDR3 coding DNA: TGTGCCAGCAGCTTAGGGCGCCGGGTTGATCAGCCCCAGCATTTT. The encoded protein is CASSLGRRVDQPQHF.

Ten or more counts support this clonotype. This chain connects TRBV5-6 to TRBJ1-5; D gene ambiguous. With 2 bases removed from V and 7 bases from J, the gap between germline ends came to 10 bases. CDR3 length equals 13 residues. Germline assignment: CDR1 SGHDT and CDR2 YYEEEE. DNA of the CDR3: TGTGCCAGCAGCTTCGCCTCAAGACAGCCCCAGCATTTT. This codes for CASSFASRQPQHF.

This clonotype was counted ten times or more. The chain couples TRBV5-6 to TRBJ2-4; D perhaps matches TRBD2 (6 bases). The length of the CDR3 is 13 residues. Trimming removed 4 bases from V and 6 bases from J, with 11 bases in between. Germline CDR1 and CDR2: SGHDT and YYEEEE. In nucleotides, the CDR3 is TGTGCCAGCAGCCCGCCGGGAGCAAACATTCAGTACTTC. It yields the protein CASSPPGANIQYF.

This clonotype was observed at least ten times. The rearrangement uses TRBV5-4 and TRBJ2-1; D is possibly TRBD2 (6 bases). This CDR3 comprises 14 residues. Between the trimmed V and J ends, which lost 4 bases and 7 bases, there was a span of 15 bases. Per the germline V gene, CDR1 is SGHNT and CDR2 is YYREEE (reference sequence). CDR3 nucleotide sequence: TGTGCCAGCAGCCGACCGGGACTCAAGAATGAGCAGTTCTTC. Residues: CASSRPGLKNEQFF. The variable domain in full, with the rest retrieved from reference TRBV5-4 and TRBJ2-1, is ETGVTQSPTHLIKTRGQQVTLRCSSQSGHNTVSWYQQALGQGPQFIFQYYREEENGRGNFPPRFSGLQFPNYSSELNVNALELDDSALYLCASSRPGLKNEQFFGPGTRLTVL.

This clonotype was seen many times. V is TRBV7-9 and J is TRBJ2-1, with D perhaps TRBD2 (5 bases). This CDR3 comprises 12 residues. In germline, CDR1 is SEHNR, CDR2 FQNEAQ (reference sequence). The germline V and J ends were trimmed by 0 bases and 9 bases, with 6 bases remaining between them. CDR3 coding DNA: TGTGCCAGCAGCTTAGCCGCGGGTGAGCAGTTCTTC. Encoded protein: CASSLAAGEQFF.

This clonotype was detected many times. The chain couples TRBV29-1 to TRBJ2-2; 7 nucleotides agree with TRBD2. V was pared by 3 bases and J by 5 bases, with 6 bases of the junction left unmatched. Germline CDR1 and CDR2: SQVTM and ANQGSEA. The CDR3 is made up of 14 amino acids. For the CDR3, the DNA is TGCAGCGTTGAGGGGGTGCGGGGGACCGGGGAGCTGTTTTTT. Amino acids: CSVEGVRGTGELFF.

In its sample, this clonotype was seen many times. The chain carries TRBV3-1 and TRBJ2-7; the D call may be TRBD1 or TRBD2 (5 bases each). This CDR3 region has 13 residues. Trimming pared 6 bases from V and 6 bases from J, leaving 15 bases between. Germline CDR1 is LGHDT and CDR2 is YNNKEL (reference sequence). The CDR3 sequence: CASSQWDRIEQYF. Written as DNA, the CDR3 is TGTGCCAGCAGTCAATGGGACCGAATCGAGCAGTACTTC.

This clonotype occurred many times. V gene TRBV27 combines with J gene TRBJ2-1; D remains ambiguous. The V end lost 2 bases, the J end lost 2 bases, and 10 bases lay between the germline ends. Germline CDR1 reads MNHEY; CDR2 reads SMNVEV (reference sequence). This CDR3 comprises 15 residues. DNA of the CDR3: TGTGCCAGCAGTTTAGCCGGGCTAGCCTACAATGAGCAGTTCTTC. It encodes CASSLAGLAYNEQFF.